The entry that follows covers one T cell receptor (beta chain) sequence. There is no known antigen for this receptor. Base quality data are lacking; no much larger clone is found one base away. Sequences MNHEY (CDR1) and SMNVEV (CDR2) are obtained from the germline V gene (reference sequence). The CDR3 contains 13 residues, cysteine and phenylalanine counted. Only the CDR3 DNA stays, 39 bases, in frame from base 1. V and J are truncated by 3 bases and 4 bases respectively, leaving an intervening sequence of 7 bases. These data come from a study of shared T cell receptors in the human thymus (dated by TCRdb to about 2021). Turning to the overall study: The study examined how self-reactive, shared T-cell receptor alpha chains are generated in the human thymus.

The library was built by means of the immunoSEQ multiplex PCR assay. TCRdb mirrors the immuneACCESS table, restricted to in-frame sequences. Some clones are absent from its copies; in checked studies, under half trace to an unresolved V gene, and the reason for the others is unknown. The sample data list hundreds of thousands of clones, and around 89% of these were observed just once. The ten largest make up about 0.01% of the sample. These data also formed part of another study, on human thymus T cells. Per the second study: Immunologically healthy infants undergoing open corrective cardiac surgery for congenital heart defects in Finland were used as donors. Thymus tissue was collected as surgical resects that were removed during corrective cardiac surgery. V and J gene segment usage appeared biased in both thymic and peripheral blood repertoires. According to the related research, thymic TCR repertoires were highly overlapping among unrelated individuals. The study described the TCR alpha and beta repertoires in roughly 8 infant thymus samples and four matching peripheral blood samples. The cohort included six male and a couple of female infants, with donor ages spanning 7 to 244 days. Thymocytes were mechanically released from the tissue and were stored as pellets of 10-30 million cells at -70 degrees C. A QIAsymphony instrument was used to extract genomic DNA from frozen cell pellets. The immunoSEQ multiplex PCR assay was used to amplify the TCRB and TCRAD loci from a standardized quantity of quality-controlled genomic DNA. The V(D)J region was spanned by amplicons of a length sufficient to cover the CDR3 and to identify V and J genes. Through the commercial immunoSEQ service, the amplicons were sequenced on an Illumina platform. Corrections for primer bias and sequencing errors followed previously described methods, while TCRAD and TCRB definitions were based on the IMGT database. The repertoires were analysed using immunoSEQ Analyzer 3.0 and VDJTools for basic statistics, V/J segment usage, diversity estimates, rarefaction and pairwise overlap. Chao1, ChaoE, Efron-Thisted, Shannon and inverse Simpson indices were used to estimate diversity, which was also estimated on datasets down-sampled to the smallest sample. Repertoire overlap was determined by strict matching of CDR3 nucleotide sequence, V gene and J gene, and Jaccard-based multidimensional scaling clustering was applied. On average, thymus samples gave 750,000 to 950,000 unique TCRB clonotypes, whereas blood samples gave roughly 80,000.

This receptor was identified in a boy younger than two with a congenital heart defect. Donor details come from another sample of the same person, matched by shared clones. Recombination connected TRBV27 to TRBJ2-4; no D gene call is confident. The sequencing sample was made of thymocytes. The DNA is TGTGCCAGCAGTTTCAACAGAAAAAACATTCAGTACTTC. This sequence encodes CASSFNRKNIQYF.